A single sample gave rise to the 26 T cell receptor beta chains below, sequenced in a study of identical twins. MiXCR, applied by TCRdb to the 5' RACE reads, yields one record per CDR3 protein. The sample includes 1.5 million to 2 million distinct CDR3 sequences, about 32% seen only once; the top ten take more than 0.25%. The sample taken for sequencing was cord blood. Receptor source: a newborn girl in good health.

A word on this clonotype: A single base separates this from a much larger clone, so it may be a read error. J is TRBJ2-7 and V is TRBV29-1; D assignment may be TRBD1 or TRBD2 (5 bases each). Germline CDR1 SQVTM, CDR2 ANQGSEA. V was clipped by 5 bases and J by 5 bases, with 19 bases between them. The CDR3 is 14 amino acids. In DNA form, the CDR3 reads TGCAGCGTTCGGTTCGGGACGCCCGCCCACGAGCAGTACTTC. This codes for CSVRFGTPAHEQYF.

This sequence joins TRBV7-9 and TRBJ1-2; no clear D. This CDR3 is built from 15 residues. Germline lookup yields CDR1 SEHNR and CDR2 FQNEAQ (reference sequence). V lost 1 base, J lost 6 bases, and 15 bases lay in between. CDR3 DNA sequence: TGTGCCAGCAGCTTAGGGAGTCCGGGGAGGCATGGCTACACCTTC. Its protein is CASSLGSPGRHGYTF.

A few counts support this clonotype. The chain links TRBV29-1 to TRBJ2-3; 8 bases are a match to TRBD2. Germline values: CDR1 SQVTM, CDR2 ANQGSEA. CDR3 length: 14 residues. With 7 bases clipped from V and 2 bases from J, the junction kept 8 bases outside the gene matches. CDR3 loop: CSGGGLADTDTQYF. The CDR3 nucleotides are TGCAGCGGCGGTGGACTAGCCGACACAGATACGCAGTATTTT.

The rearrangement joins TRBV10-3 to TRBJ2-3, with TRBD2 matching over 10 bases. The CDR3 has 15 residues. Germline CDR1 reads ENHRY; CDR2 reads SYGVKD. The junction had 3 bases not matched to a gene; V was cut back by 4 bases and J by 2 bases. The CDR3 bases are TGTGCCATCAGTGCGGGACTAGCGTTCACAGATACGCAGTATTTT. This translates into CAISAGLAFTDTQYF.

This clonotype has at least ten counts. Just one base apart from a much larger clone, this may be a read error. V and J are TRBV25-1 and TRBJ2-5; D unclear. The better agreement between TRBJ2-7 and the DNA end casts doubt on the J call. Germline V CDR1 and CDR2: MGHDK, SYGVNS. The CDR3 sequence is 11 residues long. The CDR3 DNA reads TGTGCCAGCAGTGACAGGAACGAGCAGTACTTC. Translated: CASSDRNEQYF.

This clonotype came up a few times. CDR3 region: CSAPLRQGRPLKIQETQYF. Here the CDR3 DNA reads TGCAGTGCTCCCCTTCGCCAGGGGAGGCCTCTAAAGATCCAAGAGACCCAGTACTTC. V and J are TRBV20-1 and TRBJ2-5; TRBD1 or TRBD2 may be the D gene (6 bases each). Germline V gene lookup returns CDR1 DFQATT and CDR2 SNEGSKA (reference sequence). Deletions cut 5 bases from V and 1 base from J, with 29 bases between. The CDR3 is 19 residues long.

This rearrangement joins TRBV10-2 to TRBJ1-4, with TRBD1 matching over 7 bases. Germline V gives CDR1 WSHSY, CDR2 SAAADI. The CDR3 has 17 residues. V trimming: 8 bases; J trimming: 4 bases; junction bases outside the gene matches: 16. CDR3 in DNA: TGCGCCAGCTCCGGAGGGGGCTCTAATCGACTTAATGAAAAACTGTTTTTT. Translating gives CASSGGGSNRLNEKLFF.

Ten or more counts support this clonotype. The chain has TRBV5-1 and TRBJ2-1; TRBD1 matches 9 bases. CDR3 length: 15 residues. Germline lookup yields CDR1 SGHRS and CDR2 YFSETQ. V dropped 5 bases and J dropped 2; count of bases not matched to a gene: 5. CDR3 sequence (DNA): TGCGCCAGCAGTTCCGGGACAGGGCCCTACAATGAGCAGTTCTTC. As protein: CASSSGTGPYNEQFF. The variable domain in full, completed from reference TRBV5-1 and TRBJ2-1, reads KAGVTQTPRYLIKTRGQQVTLSCSPISGHRSVSWYQQTPGQGLQFLFEYFSETQRNKGNFPGRFSGRQFSNSRSEMNVSTLELGDSALYLCASSSGTGPYNEQFFGPGTRLTVL.

This clonotype occurred a few times. The V call is TRBV28, the J call TRBJ2-2, with D maybe TRBD1 (6 bases). CDR3 length: 16 amino acids. V was pared by 0 bases and J by 5 bases, with 13 bases between. Germline V gene data show CDR1 as MDHEN and CDR2 as SYDVKM. CDR3 residues: CASSLWTQGRTGELFF. As DNA, the CDR3 is TGTGCCAGCAGTTTATGGACCCAGGGGAGAACCGGGGAGCTGTTTTTT.

This chain connects TRBV2 to TRBJ2-1, with 9 nucleotides matching TRBD2. V lost 3 bases and J lost 4; bases outside the gene matches: 13. The CDR3 is 18 residues long. CDR1 is SNHLY, CDR2 FYNNEI, per germline. The CDR3 DNA reads as TGTGCCAGCAGTGAGGGGATGGTAGCGGGAGTGGGGTACAATGAGCAGTTCTTC. It encodes CASSEGMVAGVGYNEQFF.

This clonotype has a handful of counts. V is TRBV6-1 and J is TRBJ1-5, with 9 bases aligning to TRBD1. CDR1 MNHNS and CDR2 SASEGT come from the germline V gene. V trimming: 7 bases; J trimming: 2 bases; junction bases outside the gene matches: 6. The CDR3 runs 15 residues. The CDR3, as DNA: TGTGCCAGCACCGGAGACAGGGGGGGCAATCAGCCCCAGCATTTT. It codes for CASTGDRGGNQPQHF.

The chain links TRBV6-1 to TRBJ1-1; D uncertain. Germline lookup yields CDR1 MNHNS and CDR2 SASEGT. Trimming took off 4 bases at V and 1 base at J, with 7 bases between the two ends. CDR3 length: 13 residues. The CDR3 reads CASSAASNTEAFF. For the CDR3, the DNA is TGTGCCAGCAGTGCAGCCTCGAACACTGAAGCTTTCTTT.

This clonotype came up a few times. The chain couples TRBV5-1 to TRBJ2-1; 10 bases map to TRBD2. The V and J ends lost 1 base and 8 bases, in that order; junction bases with no gene match: 3. This CDR3 spans 14 amino acids. In germline, CDR1 is SGHRS, CDR2 YFSETQ. CDR3 nucleotides: TGCGCCAGCAGCTTGACAGGACTAGCGGATGAGCAGTTCTTC. Translating it yields CASSLTGLADEQFF.

The rearrangement uses TRBV29-1 and TRBJ2-3; TRBD2 agrees at 8 bases. V dropped 5 bases and J dropped 7; count of bases not matched to a gene: 11. Germline V gene lookup returns CDR1 SQVTM and CDR2 ANQGSEA. This CDR3 is built from 14 residues. CDR3 DNA: TGCAGCGTTTACCGGGGGGGCGGAGAAAATACGCAGTATTTT. Translation: CSVYRGGGENTQYF.

This clonotype was counted a few times. The chain employs TRBV27 and TRBJ2-1; possibly TRBD1 for D (5 bases). The germline V gene has CDR1 MNHEY and CDR2 SMNVEV (reference sequence). The CDR3 consists of 15 residues. V was pared by 6 bases and J by 0 bases, with 12 bases between. The CDR3 DNA reads as TGTGCCAGCAGCCCTACCGACAGCTCCTACAATGAGCAGTTCTTC. Its translation: CASSPTDSSYNEQFF.

There are a few counts of this clonotype. The chain uses TRBV7-9 and TRBJ2-1, with 7 bases lining up with TRBD2. The V gene's germline CDR1 is SEHNR and CDR2 FQNEAQ (reference sequence). Losses at the gene ends were 1 base for V and 10 bases for J; bases not matched to a gene: 13. This CDR3 has 16 residues. CDR3 amino acids: CASSLVGGLVLGEQFF. The CDR3 nucleotides read TGTGCCAGCAGCTTAGTGGGCGGACTAGTGCTAGGCGAGCAGTTCTTC. The full variable domain, completed using reference TRBV7-9 and TRBJ2-1, is DTGVSQNPRHKITKRGQNVTFRCDPISEHNRLYWYRQTLGQGPEFLTYFQNEAQLEKSRLLSDRFSAERPKGSFSTLEIQRTEQGDSAMYLCASSLVGGLVLGEQFFGPGTRLTVL.

The chain couples TRBV20-1 to TRBJ2-1; 10 positions match TRBD2. TRBJ2-7 matches the DNA end more closely, so the J call is doubtful. Germline loops: CDR1 DFQATT, CDR2 SNEGSKA (reference sequence). CDR3 length equals 14 residues. In nucleotides, the CDR3 is TGCAGTGCTCCCCCTAGCGGGGGCTACAATGAGCAGTACTTC. Translating it yields CSAPPSGGYNEQYF.

This clonotype turned up a few times. The chain has TRBV20-1 and TRBJ1-5; perhaps TRBD1 as D (5 bases). Germline loops: CDR1 DFQATT, CDR2 SNEGSKA (reference sequence). V lost 5 bases and J lost 3, with 11 bases in between. This CDR3 has 13 amino acids. This CDR3 is CSAQGRINQPQHF. The CDR3 nucleotides read TGCAGTGCTCAGGGACGGATCAATCAGCCCCAGCATTTT.

This rearrangement joins TRBV27 to TRBJ2-5; D not certain. The germline V gene has CDR1 MNHEY and CDR2 SMNVEV (reference sequence). V was clipped by 0 bases and J by 5 bases, with 16 bases between them. This CDR3 spans 16 amino acids. The CDR3 loop is CASSLSTLPDPETQYF. The CDR3 DNA is TGTGCCAGCAGTTTATCGACCTTGCCCGACCCTGAGACCCAGTACTTC.

Concerning this clonotype: One end of the junction is discordant with germline, which a read error may explain. J is TRBJ2-3 and V is TRBV11-1; 7 bases agree with TRBD1. Germline values: CDR1 SGHAT, CDR2 FQDESV (reference sequence). The length of the CDR3 is 14 residues. CDR3 DNA sequence: TGTGCCAGCAGCTTATCCCAGGGGACAGATGCGCAGTATTTT. Translation: CASSLSQGTDAQYF.

The chain recombines TRBV7-2 with TRBJ2-5; unclear D gene. Germline V lookup: CDR1 SGHTA, CDR2 FQGNSA. The CDR3 length is 11 residues. V lost 2 bases and J lost 11, with 9 bases in between. DNA of the CDR3: TGTGCCAGCAGCTTATTCACTGAGCAGTACTTC. Amino acid sequence: CASSLFTEQYF.

This chain uses TRBV28 with TRBJ1-6, with TRBD1 identical over 8 bases. The ends lost 1 base at V and 16 bases at J; junction bases unmatched: 15. The CDR3 is made up of 16 amino acids. Germline V CDR1 and CDR2: MDHEN, SYDVKM. The CDR3 here is CASSLSRGLPIPVLHF. CDR3 nucleotide sequence: TGTGCCAGCAGTTTATCCAGGGGGCTCCCAATTCCAGTACTCCACTTT.

The chain joins TRBV20-1 to TRBJ2-1, with D possibly matching TRBD2 (6 bases). Trimming removed 6 bases from V and 8 bases from J, with 14 bases in between. CDR1 DFQATT and CDR2 SNEGSKA come from the germline V gene (reference sequence). This CDR3 has 12 residues. CDR3 sequence reads: CSARGFDHEQFF. In nucleotides, the CDR3 is TGCAGTGCCCGGGGGTTTGACCATGAGCAGTTCTTC.

This chain uses TRBV2 with TRBJ2-7; 12 nucleotides line up with TRBD2. Germline loops: CDR1 SNHLY, CDR2 FYNNEI. The CDR3 extends over 14 amino acids. The V gene end was trimmed by 8 bases and the J gene end by 0 bases; junction bases not matched to a gene: 2. The CDR3: CASQTSGSSYEQYF. In DNA form, the CDR3 reads TGTGCCAGCCAGACTAGCGGGAGCTCCTACGAGCAGTACTTC.

The CDR3 bases are TGTGCCAGCAGCCCTAACCGAAGAGCGAGAACGCAGTATTTT. Translation gives CASSPNRRARTQYF. The chain has TRBV7-2 and TRBJ2-3; D unresolved. Germline lookup yields CDR1 SGHTA and CDR2 FQGNSA. The CDR3 covers 14 residues. The V and J ends lost 5 bases and 9 bases respectively, with 18 bases between them.

This chain links TRBV12-3 or TRBV12-4 with TRBJ2-1, with 13 bases matching TRBD2. V shed 6 bases and J 10 bases; nucleotides not matched to a gene: 9. CDR3 length: 15 residues. The CDR3 reads CASSFRTSGRWEQFF. In DNA form, the CDR3 reads TGTGCCAGCAGCTTTCGGACTAGCGGGAGATGGGAGCAGTTCTTC.